Sequencing of this T cell receptor beta chain was carried out in a study of cytomegalovirus exposure and HLA in healthy donors. Study-wide findings and caveats: Segments of the TCR beta V type were, in most cases, productive about 87% or about 30% of the time in an earlier analysis. In a later analysis, at a false discovery rate of 0.05, roughly 17,000 TCR beta sequences matched HLA alleles. A later analysis reportedly identified an Asian-associated ancestry cluster as carrying fewer N-insertions than the 666-donor mean.

Sampled while nominally healthy, donors likely had unrecorded immune exposures. A multiplex PCR was run with 60 Vbeta primers and 13 Jbeta primers. Sequenced by immunoSEQ multiplex PCR; TCRdb stores in-frame clones only, minus some. The sample shows about 130,000 clones, 74% of them seen only once. To note about this clone: Antigen specificity is unknown.

Trimming stripped 1 base from V and 2 bases from J, with 7 bases between. The V gene's germline CDR1 is SGHDT and CDR2 YYEEEE. The CDR3 extends over 14 amino acids. The chain uses TRBV5-6 and TRBJ1-3, with D tentatively TRBD1 (5 bases). The sequence came from a woman aged 45-65 years in good health and CMV-seropositive. The sequenced sample was PBMCs. The CDR3 coding sequence is TGTGCCAGCAGCTTGAGGGGAACTGGAAACACCATATATTTT. This sequence encodes CASSLRGTGNTIYF.